One T cell receptor (beta chain) is described in this entry. Its antigen is as yet unknown. These data originate in a study of T-cell memory formation after mild COVID-19. Using its own MiXCR run on the 5' RACE reads, TCRdb lists one record per CDR3 protein. In the table there are around 80,000 distinct CDR3 sequences, roughly 13% of which are singletons. The CDR3 extends over 15 amino acids. The V gene end was trimmed by 3 bases and the J gene end by 2 bases; junction bases not matched to a gene: 6. Germline V lookup: CDR1 MGHRA, CDR2 YSYEKL. Findings of the study overall: For second-wave clones that peaked at day 37, SARS-CoV-2 specificity went unverified. The appearance of some responding clones in pre-infection memory suggested that cross-reactive memory joined.

Source material: PBMCs or a T cell subset sorted from them (not recorded which). V gene TRBV4-1 combines with J gene TRBJ1-2, with 7 bases lining up with TRBD1. This sequence originates from a man aged 18-30 years who had mild COVID-19 (a few samples of this study predate the infection). Cell type and time point are not known. The CDR3 sequence: CASSQTGIWNYGYTF. The CDR3 DNA follows: TGCGCCAGCAGCCAGACAGGGATATGGAACTATGGCTACACCTTC.